This T cell receptor beta chain originates from a study of CD8+CD57+ T cells in acquired aplastic anemia. For the study at large: The average read count for CD4+ cells in healthy donors was some 11 million.

Genomic DNA, the template, was used for profiling of the TCR beta VDJ and CDR3. One entry per CDR3 protein results from TCRdb running MiXCR on the reads. The data hold about 130,000 distinct CDR3 sequences, with 40% to 60% observed a single time. In regard to this clonotype: The target antigen is unknown.

Broader study findings: Overlapping CD8+ CDR3 repertoires of patients and controls contained under 35 shared sequences. CD8+ Simpson's diversity did not differ significantly between patients and controls.

The sequence came from a human donor in good health, serving as a control. Sample: sorted CD4+, CD8+, or CD8+CD57+ T cells (not recorded which) from PBMCs.

CDR3 residues: CASSAPYEQYV. CDR3 DNA sequence: TGTGCCAGCAGCGCCCCCTACGAGCAGTACGTC. J is TRBJ2-7 and V is TRBV9; no clear D gene. The CDR3 covers 11 residues. Germline CDR1 SGDLS, CDR2 YYNGEE. V was clipped by 3 bases and J by 2 bases, with 3 bases between them.